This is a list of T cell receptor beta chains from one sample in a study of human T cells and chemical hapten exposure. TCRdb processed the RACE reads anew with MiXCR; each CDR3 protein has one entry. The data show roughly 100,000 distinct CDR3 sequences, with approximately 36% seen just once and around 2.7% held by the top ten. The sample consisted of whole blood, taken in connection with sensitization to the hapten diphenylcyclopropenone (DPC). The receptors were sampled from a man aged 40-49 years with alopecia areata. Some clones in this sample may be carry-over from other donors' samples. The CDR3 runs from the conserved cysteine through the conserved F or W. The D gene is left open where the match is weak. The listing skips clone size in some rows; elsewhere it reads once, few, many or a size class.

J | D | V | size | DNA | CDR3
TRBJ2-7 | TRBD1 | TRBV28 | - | TGTGCCAGCAGATACGGATCGGTACAGGGGTCCTACGAGCAGTACTTC | CASRYGSVQGSYEQYF
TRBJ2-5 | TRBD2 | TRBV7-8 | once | TGTGCCAGCAGCTTAGGACTAGCGCTCACCCAAGAGACCCAGTACTTC | CASSLGLALTQETQYF
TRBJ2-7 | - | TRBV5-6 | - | TGTGCCAGCAGCTTGTGGGACGGGAGTAGGTACGAGCAGTACTTC | CASSLWDGSRYEQYF
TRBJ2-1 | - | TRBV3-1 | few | TGTGCCAGCAGCCAAGACTTCGTCTCCGAGCAGTTCTTC | CASSQDFVSEQFF
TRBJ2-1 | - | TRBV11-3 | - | TGTGCCAGCAAGGGTAGCGTCAATGAGCAGTTCTTC | CASKGSVNEQFF
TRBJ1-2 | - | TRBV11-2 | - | TGTGCCAGCAGCTTAGATATGTCCTATGGCTACACCTTC | CASSLDMSYGYTF
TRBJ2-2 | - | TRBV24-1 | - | TGTGCCACCAGATCGCGGGGAAACACCGGGGAGCTGTTTTTT | CATRSRGNTGELFF
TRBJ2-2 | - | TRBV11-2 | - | TGTGCCAGCAGCGTAGGGACGTTGAACACCGGGGAGCTGTTTTTT | CASSVGTLNTGELFF
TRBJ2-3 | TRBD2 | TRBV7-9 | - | TGTGCCAGCAGCTTAGCCGGGACTAGGCCTCCACAAGATACGCAGTATTTT | CASSLAGTRPPQDTQYF
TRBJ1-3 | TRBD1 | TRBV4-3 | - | TGCGCCAGCAGCCAACATACCGGGACAGGGGCTGGAAACACCATATATTTT | CASSQHTGTGAGNTIYF
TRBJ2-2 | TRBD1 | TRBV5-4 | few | TGTGCCAGCAGCTTACATTACAGGGGAACCGGGGAGCTGTTTTTT | CASSLHYRGTGELFF
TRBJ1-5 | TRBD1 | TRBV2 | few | TGTGCCAGCAGGCCAGGACAGGGGGAATCAAAGCCCCAGCATTTT | CASRPGQGESKPQHF
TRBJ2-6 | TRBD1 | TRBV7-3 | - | TGTGCCAGCAGACCACAGGGGGGGGCCAACGTCCTGACTTTC | CASRPQGGANVLTF